The 2 T cell receptor beta chains below were found in one sample sequenced in a study of identifying expanded T cells in peripheral blood. Using immunoSEQ multiplex PCR, the repertoire was profiled, and TCRdb retains in-frame clones only, with some absent. This sample has some 120,000 clones, with more than 80% found just once. Material: blood. The receptors shown here come from a person aged 18 to 69 in good health.

The chain joins TRBV4-2 to TRBJ1-1; 9 nucleotides line up with TRBD1. V was clipped by 0 bases and J by 8 bases; unmatched bases: 13. The V gene's germline CDR1 is LGHNA and CDR2 YNFKEQ. The CDR3 extends over 17 amino acids. DNA for the CDR3: TGTGCCAGCAGCCAAGATCTAACAGGGGGCGCTCCCATAGAAGCTTTCTTT. Amino acid sequence: CASSQDLTGGAPIEAFF.

The chain joins TRBV5-1 to TRBJ2-3; D not certain. Germline V gene data show CDR1 as SGHRS and CDR2 as YFSETQ. Trimming shortened V by 5 bases and J by 2 bases, and 12 bases separated the two germline ends. CDR3 size: 14 residues. Written as DNA, the CDR3 is TGCGCCAGCAGTCGCGGAGAGATCACAGATACGCAGTATTTT. Protein sequence: CASSRGEITDTQYF.